The 30 T cell receptor beta chains listed next were all sequenced from one sample in a study of spatial heterogeneity in lung cancer. Time point given: sample taken at primary tumor resection. Whole RNA obtained from tumor, nontumor lung or frozen PBMC underwent sequencing without sorting. TCRdb redid the calling of the 5' RACE reads with MiXCR, one entry per CDR3 protein. The repertoire holds around 60,000 distinct CDR3 sequences, around 8.2% seen once, with roughly 15% in the top ten. The sample consisted of PBMCs, taken at surgery. The receptors derive from a female donor with early-stage non-small cell lung cancer.

This clonotype occurred a few times. The V gene is TRBV5-1, the J gene TRBJ1-5; D unresolved. This CDR3 has 13 amino acids. Deletions cut 1 base from V and 10 bases from J, with 12 bases between. The germline CDR1 and CDR2 sequences are SGHRS and YFSETQ. Here the CDR3 reads CASSLLTGDPQHF. CDR3 DNA: TGCGCCAGCAGCTTGCTCACTGGTGATCCCCAGCATTTT.

This clonotype showed up many times. The chain recombines TRBV7-3 with TRBJ2-1; 13 bases map to TRBD2. Germline trimming cut 4 bases from V and 8 bases from J; bases unmatched to any gene: 5. The CDR3 totals 15 residues. The germline V gene encodes CDR1 SGHTA and CDR2 FQGTGA. Written as DNA, the CDR3 is TGTGCCAGCAGCTCTGGACTAGCGGGAGTGGATGAGCAGTTCTTC. Its translation is CASSSGLAGVDEQFF.

This sequence joins TRBV7-2 and TRBJ2-7; 9 bases are shared with TRBD2. V trimming: 3 bases; J trimming: 5 bases; junction bases outside the gene matches: 8. Germline CDR1 and CDR2: SGHTA and FQGNSA. The CDR3 has 15 amino acids. The CDR3 sequence: CASSFRSGRSNEQYF. DNA for the CDR3: TGTGCCAGCAGCTTCCGTAGCGGGAGATCGAACGAGCAGTACTTC.

This clonotype was seen only a few times. Written as DNA, the CDR3 is TGTGCCAGCAGTTACTCCCATTACGAGCAGTACGTC. Its protein is CASSYSHYEQYV. The chain is built from TRBV6-2 or TRBV6-3 and TRBJ2-7; unclear D gene. Germline assignment: CDR1 MNHEY and CDR2 SVGEGT. The CDR3 consists of 12 residues. V lost 0 bases, J lost 4 bases, and 4 bases lay in between.

This clonotype appeared many times. The rearrangement uses TRBV12-3 or TRBV12-4 and TRBJ1-4; D gene unclear. This CDR3 is built from 13 residues. Trimming pared 8 bases from V and 7 bases from J, leaving 14 bases between. The CDR3 nucleotides read TGTGCCAGCCAAGAGGAGGGTACTGAAAAACTGTTTTTT. It is translated as CASQEEGTEKLFF.

The sample holds many counts of this clonotype. The genes are TRBV5-6 and TRBJ2-1, with no clear D. Trimming took off 0 bases at V and 8 bases at J, with 3 bases between the two ends. The germline CDR1 and CDR2 sequences are SGHDT and YYEEEE. The CDR3 has 11 residues. The CDR3 DNA follows: TGTGCCAGCAGCTTGGGTCATGAGCAGTTCTTC. This translates into CASSLGHEQFF.

This chain connects TRBV28 to TRBJ2-7; weak D call: TRBD2 (7 bases). The CDR3 contains 13 residues. Germline V gene sequence: CDR1 MDHEN, CDR2 SYDVKM. The V gene lost 10 bases and the J gene lost 6 bases, with 19 bases spanning the gap. The chain's CDR3 is CATNGGARGEQYF. The CDR3 bases are TGTGCCACCAATGGGGGGGCGCGGGGCGAGCAGTACTTC.

This clonotype was detected ten times or more. The genes are TRBV7-6 and TRBJ2-7, with D tentatively TRBD2 (5 bases). This CDR3 has 13 residues. V was pared by 5 bases and J by 4 bases, with 12 bases between. Looked up from germline, CDR1 is SGHVS and CDR2 is FNYEAQ. The CDR3 region is CASSLSGNYEQYF. For the CDR3, the DNA is TGTGCCAGCAGCCTATCGGGGAATTACGAGCAGTACTTC.

The J gene is TRBJ1-2, the V gene TRBV6-1; TRBD1 matches at 7 bases. This CDR3 region has 15 residues. Trimming at V came to 6 bases and at J to 2 bases, leaving 9 bases not matched to a gene. CDR1 is MNHNS, CDR2 SASEGT, per germline. The CDR3 protein is CASREGADFNYGYTF. CDR3 sequence (DNA): TGTGCCAGCAGGGAGGGGGCAGACTTCAACTATGGCTACACCTTC.

This clonotype was counted between two and nine times. The chain links TRBV6-1 to TRBJ2-3; 8 nucleotides match TRBD2. The junction had 11 bases not matched to a gene; V was cut back by 7 bases and J by 2 bases. The CDR3 is 16 residues long. Looked up from germline, CDR1 is MNHNS and CDR2 is SASEGT. The CDR3 coding sequence is TGTGCCAGCACCCTAGGGTCGGGGGGGTACACAGATACGCAGTATTTT. Translating it yields CASTLGSGGYTDTQYF.

This clonotype was found a few times. The V gene is TRBV19, the J gene TRBJ1-5; a weak D match, TRBD1 (5 bases). Looked up from germline, CDR1 is LNHDA and CDR2 is SQIVND (reference sequence). Trimming left V 5 bases short and J 9 bases short, with 17 bases between. The CDR3 loop spans 14 amino acids. CDR3 region: CASSPAGGALPQHF. DNA for the CDR3: TGTGCCAGTAGTCCTGCGGGAGGGGCCCTGCCCCAGCATTTT.

This clonotype was recorded at least ten times. The chain joins TRBV12-3 or TRBV12-4 to TRBJ2-6; 7 bases map to TRBD2. There are 15 residues in the CDR3. Trimming took 7 bases from V and 0 from J; bases not matched to a gene: 3. The CDR3 DNA reads as TGTGCCAGCACCCCGGGGGGCTCTGGGGCCAACGTCCTGACTTTC. This codes for CASTPGGSGANVLTF.

In the case of this clonotype: The limits of the CDR3 on the DNA are not certain, so only TCRdb's listed CDR3 is given. J is TRBJ2-2 and V is TRBV29-1; TRBD2 is the table's D call, not checked against the DNA. The V gene's germline CDR1 is SQVTM and CDR2 ANQGSEA. With termini counted, the CDR3 has 12 amino acids. CDR3 sequence reads: CSVRRDGGSCFF.

This clonotype came up a few times. The chain uses TRBV28 and TRBJ1-4; no definite D call. Looked up from germline, CDR1 is MDHEN and CDR2 is SYDVKM. Trimming left V 3 bases short and J 7 bases short, with 12 bases between. The CDR3 extends over 14 amino acids. CDR3 amino acids: CASSFTGAGEKLFF. Written as DNA, the CDR3 is TGTGCCAGCAGTTTTACGGGTGCGGGTGAAAAACTGTTTTTT.

The chain's CDR3 is CASKLGLALYQETQYF. The CDR3 DNA reads TGTGCCAGCAAACTCGGACTAGCGCTTTACCAAGAGACCCAGTACTTC. The chain has TRBV6-5 and TRBJ2-5; 9 bases line up with TRBD2. CDR3 length equals 16 residues. Losses at the gene ends were 7 bases for V and 0 bases for J; bases not matched to a gene: 9. Germline CDR1 and CDR2: MNHEY and SVGAGI.

This clonotype was counted ten times or more. The chain recombines TRBV28 with TRBJ2-3, with TRBD2 matching over 10 bases. The CDR3 runs 16 residues. Germline V gives CDR1 MDHEN, CDR2 SYDVKM. V trimming: 6 bases; J trimming: 2 bases; junction bases outside the gene matches: 8. The CDR3 here is CASRSSGGRITDTQYF. CDR3 DNA: TGTGCCAGCAGAAGTAGCGGGGGGCGTATCACAGATACGCAGTATTTT.

The gene calls are TRBV20-1 and TRBJ2-4; 8 bases align to TRBD2. The V segment lost 0 bases and the J segment 6 bases; nucleotides outside the gene matches: 4. CDR3 length equals 14 residues. The germline V gene has CDR1 DFQATT and CDR2 SNEGSKA (reference sequence). The chain's CDR3 is CSARDLAGLNIQYF. As DNA, the CDR3 is TGCAGTGCTAGAGACTTAGCGGGGTTAAACATTCAGTACTTC.

V usage is TRBV28 and J usage is TRBJ2-3; the match to TRBD1 covers 8 bases. Germline loops: CDR1 MDHEN, CDR2 SYDVKM. Germline trimming cut 7 bases from V and 6 bases from J; bases unmatched to any gene: 12. The length of the CDR3 is 15 residues. The CDR3 sequence is CASKLMGQVPDTQYF. The CDR3 DNA reads TGTGCCAGCAAGCTTATGGGACAGGTCCCCGATACGCAGTATTTT.

This clonotype was seen at least ten times. This rearrangement joins TRBV5-8 to TRBJ1-6; D is possibly TRBD1 (5 bases). V lost 0 bases to trimming and J lost 14 bases, with 18 bases between them. The CDR3 has 15 amino acids. CDR1 and CDR2 from the germline V gene are SGHTS and YDEGEE. CDR3 residues: CASSLAGTGGFALHF. The CDR3 DNA reads as TGTGCCAGCAGCTTGGCTGGGACCGGGGGGTTCGCCCTCCACTTT.

In this sample, this clonotype turned up a few times. The J gene is TRBJ1-5, the V gene TRBV18; no definite D call. The V end was cut by 3 bases, the J end by 2 bases, with 2 bases between. The germline gives CDR1 KGHSH, CDR2 LQKENI. CDR3 length equals 12 residues. CDR3 sequence reads: CASSPGNQPQHF. The CDR3 bases are TGTGCCAGCTCACCGGGCAATCAGCCCCAGCATTTT.

This clonotype was seen repeatedly, ten times or more. The chain carries TRBV28 and TRBJ1-2; 11 bases are a match to TRBD1. Germline V gives CDR1 MDHEN, CDR2 SYDVKM. This CDR3 region has 13 residues. V lost 8 bases and J lost 5; bases outside the gene matches: 4. CDR3 in amino acids: CASRTGGGYGYTF. The CDR3 nucleotides are TGTGCCAGCCGGACAGGGGGCGGGTATGGCTACACCTTC.

In this sample, this clonotype turned up a few times. This rearrangement joins TRBV6-2 or TRBV6-3 to TRBJ2-2; D is undetermined. Per the germline V gene, CDR1 is MNHEY and CDR2 is SVGEGT. Trimming left V 6 bases short and J 4 bases short, with 15 bases between. This CDR3 contains 15 residues. The CDR3 sequence: CASSSPFRATGELFF. Written as DNA, the CDR3 is TGTGCCAGCAGCTCCCCCTTTAGGGCCACCGGGGAGCTGTTTTTT.

This clonotype has a handful of counts. The V call is TRBV9, the J call TRBJ2-7, with D uncertain. Per germline, CDR1 SGDLS and CDR2 YYNGEE. The CDR3 has 16 amino acids. V gave up 6 bases and J gave up 0 bases, with 19 bases separating them. CDR3 sequence (DNA): TGTGCCAGCAAAGGACCAGACCCAAAAAGCTCCTACGAGCAGTACGTC. Translating it yields CASKGPDPKSSYEQYV.

This chain uses TRBV29-1 with TRBJ1-5; D perhaps matches TRBD1 (5 bases). The length of the CDR3 is 15 residues. CDR1 SQVTM and CDR2 ANQGSEA come from the germline V gene. The V end was cut by 6 bases, the J end by 3 bases, with 18 bases between. The CDR3 DNA sequence: TGCAGCGTAGTCCCGGGGACCGATAACAATCAGCCCCAGCATTTT. Translated, it gives CSVVPGTDNNQPQHF.

This sequence joins TRBV11-2 and TRBJ1-1; D remains ambiguous. CDR3 length: 15 residues. V was cut by 3 bases and J by 5 bases, with 16 bases left in between. Germline CDR1 reads SGHAT; CDR2 reads FQNNGV. CDR3 bases: TGTGCCAGCAGCTTTCCCTCCACCCTGGAGACTGAAGCTTTCTTT. It codes for CASSFPSTLETEAFF.

Worth noting for this clonotype: Since a much larger clone is just one base distant, this may be a read error. This sequence joins TRBV20-1 and TRBJ2-2, with 8 bases aligning to TRBD2. The CDR3 has 16 residues. Germline-derived CDR1 and CDR2 are DFQATT and SNEGSKA (reference sequence). Germline trimming cut 5 bases from V and 1 base from J; bases unmatched to any gene: 9. The CDR3 loop reads CSAPLAGLGNTGELFF. As DNA, the CDR3 is TGCAGTGCTCCTTTAGCGGGACTAGGGAACACCGGGGAGCTGTTTTTT.

This clonotype came up a few times. The V and J genes are TRBV2 and TRBJ2-7; 9 bases fit TRBD1. Per germline, CDR1 SNHLY and CDR2 FYNNEI. This CDR3 comprises 17 residues. V shed 8 bases and J 8 bases; nucleotides not matched to a gene: 22. As DNA, the CDR3 is TGTGCCAGCCCCATCGAGCGGGCGGGGACAGGGCATCAGAAGCAGTACTTC. It codes for CASPIERAGTGHQKQYF.

V gene TRBV20-1 combines with J gene TRBJ1-5, with D perhaps matching TRBD1 (6 bases). Germline V gene data show CDR1 as DFQATT and CDR2 as SNEGSKA (reference sequence). This CDR3 has 15 amino acids. V was clipped by 6 bases and J by 4 bases, with 19 bases between them. The CDR3 spells CSALKFGQTNQPQHF. As DNA, the CDR3 is TGCAGTGCCCTAAAATTCGGACAGACTAATCAGCCCCAGCATTTT.

A remark on this clonotype: This CDR3 fails to terminate in the conserved phenylalanine or tryptophan, so it likely reflects a read error. The chain recombines TRBV3-1 with TRBJ1-6, with a possible D match to TRBD1 (6 bases). The CDR3 consists of 18 residues. V gave up 4 bases and J gave up 5 bases, with 21 bases separating them. The germline V gene has CDR1 LGHDT and CDR2 YNNKEL (reference sequence). CDR3 sequence: CASSPPHRANNNNSPLHL. The CDR3 nucleotides read TGTGCCAGCAGCCCGCCCCACAGGGCCAACAACAATAATTCACCCCTCCACCTT.

The V call is TRBV12-3 or TRBV12-4, the J call TRBJ2-7; 8 bases fit TRBD1. This CDR3 comprises 15 residues. The V and J ends lost 3 bases and 4 bases, in that order; junction bases with no gene match: 8. The CDR3 sequence: CASSFSGTGPYEQYF. The CDR3 DNA reads as TGTGCCAGCAGTTTTTCGGGGACAGGTCCATACGAGCAGTACTTC.